This TCR beta chain was retrieved from a study of blood T cell repertoires in COVID-19. Assay: immunoSEQ multiplex PCR; the TCRdb copy retains only in-frame clones and omits some. The data contain about 53,000 clones, approximately 82% of them singletons. The germline V gene has CDR1 WSHSY and CDR2 SAAADI. The CDR3 spans 15 residues. V lost 9 bases, J lost 1 base, and 18 bases lay in between. The receptor was isolated from a human donor in a cohort sampled during active COVID-19. The V and J genes are TRBV10-2 and TRBJ2-5; maybe TRBD2 (7 bases). Sequencing was carried out using peripheral blood. CDR3: CASSRRGGIQETQYF. In DNA, the CDR3 is TGCGCCAGTTCGCGAAGGGGGGGGATCCAAGAGACCCAGTACTTC.